Below are 27 T cell receptor beta chains sequenced from a single sample in a study of T cell clonotyping in hematopoietic cell transplantation. Clones were sequenced by immunoSEQ multiplex PCR, and TCRdb holds only the in-frame ones, with some missing. The top ten clones hold approximately 33% of a sample with 7,500 to 9,500 clones, around 85% of them seen once. The input for sequencing was PBMCs, taken 180 days after allogeneic stem cell transplant. The receptors stem from a female patient younger than 45 who had an allogeneic stem cell transplant, so the T cells may come from the graft donor. Some clones in this sample may be carry-over from other donors' samples.

The rearrangement uses TRBV30 and TRBJ2-2; D is undetermined. V was trimmed by 4 bases and J by 6 bases, leaving 6 bases between them. The CDR3 runs to 11 residues. The germline gives CDR1 GTSNPN, CDR2 SVGIG (reference sequence). The CDR3 coding sequence is TGTGCCTGGACTCGGGCCGGGGAGCTGTTTTTT. Its translation: CAWTRAGELFF.

This chain links TRBV30 with TRBJ1-4, with 10 positions matching TRBD1. The CDR3 is 13 amino acids. With 2 bases clipped from V and 7 bases from J, the junction kept 1 base outside the gene matches. Germline values: CDR1 GTSNPN, CDR2 SVGIG (reference sequence). The CDR3: CAWSRDRGEKLFF. CDR3 sequence (DNA): TGTGCCTGGAGTAGGGACAGGGGTGAAAAACTGTTTTTT.

The chain combines TRBV4-1 with TRBJ1-6, with D possibly being TRBD1 (6 bases). With 1 base removed from V and 6 bases from J, the gap between germline ends came to 16 bases. The CDR3 has 17 amino acids. Germline V gives CDR1 MGHRA, CDR2 YSYEKL. The CDR3, as DNA: TGCGCCAGCAGCCAAGGGGGCAGGGACACTTTTAATTCACCCCTCCACTTT. Its translation: CASSQGGRDTFNSPLHF.

The chain links TRBV30 to TRBJ1-1, with a possible D match to TRBD1 (6 bases). This CDR3 is 13 amino acids long. Germline CDR1 GTSNPN, CDR2 SVGIG (reference sequence). V gave up 4 bases and J gave up 5 bases, with 14 bases separating them. The CDR3 DNA is TGTGCCTGGAACATTGGGGGGGCTACTGAAGCTTTCTTT. Translation gives CAWNIGGATEAFF.

This rearrangement joins TRBV19 to TRBJ1-2; 10 bases agree with TRBD1. The CDR3 covers 17 residues. Per the germline V gene, CDR1 is LNHDA and CDR2 is SQIVND (reference sequence). Trimming took 4 bases from V and 2 from J; bases not matched to a gene: 10. The CDR3, as DNA: TGTGCCAGTAGTACGTCCTTCCGGGACAGGGGCAACTATGGCTACACCTTC. Amino acids: CASSTSFRDRGNYGYTF. Variable domain in full (rest from reference TRBV19 and TRBJ1-2): DGGITQSPKYLFRKEGQNVTLSCEQNLNHDAMYWYRQDPGQGLRLIYYSQIVNDFQKGDIAEGYSVSREKKESFPLTVTSAQKNPTAFYLCASSTSFRDRGNYGYTFGSGTRLTVV.

The genes are TRBV6-5 and TRBJ1-1; possible D gene TRBD1, 6 bases. CDR3 length equals 14 residues. Looked up from germline, CDR1 is MNHEY and CDR2 is SVGAGI. V was trimmed by 4 bases and J by 6 bases, leaving 15 bases between them. The chain's CDR3 is CASSWQLTGPEAFF. CDR3 in DNA: TGTGCCAGCAGTTGGCAATTGACAGGCCCTGAAGCTTTCTTT.

This clone was found once. The chain carries TRBV5-1 and TRBJ2-2, with D tentatively TRBD1 (5 bases). Germline V CDR1 and CDR2: SGHRS, YFSETQ. This CDR3 contains 14 residues. Trimming pared 2 bases from V and 7 bases from J, leaving 12 bases between. CDR3 DNA sequence: TGCGCCAGCAGCTTCGGGCAGGGCTACGGGGAGCTGTTTTTT. Protein product: CASSFGQGYGELFF.

The chain recombines TRBV11-3 with TRBJ1-1; D uncertain. V was pared by 3 bases and J by 1 base, with 12 bases between. The CDR3 covers 15 residues. Germline V gene sequence: CDR1 SGHNT, CDR2 YENEEA. For the CDR3, the DNA is TGTGCCAGCAGCTTGGGGTGGGCAGGGAACACTGAAGCTTTCTTT. This encodes CASSLGWAGNTEAFF.

V gene TRBV5-6 combines with J gene TRBJ1-2; D call uncertain. The CDR3 loop spans 14 amino acids. CDR1 and CDR2 (germline): SGHDT, YYEEEE. Trimming removed 1 base from V and 1 base from J, with 8 bases in between. CDR3 sequence reads: CASSLRDLNYGYTF. In DNA form, the CDR3 reads TGTGCCAGCAGCTTGAGGGATCTTAACTATGGCTACACCTTC. Combining the CDR3 with reference TRBV5-6 and TRBJ1-2 gives the whole variable domain DAGVTQSPTHLIKTRGQQVTLRCSPKSGHDTVSWYQQALGQGPQFIFQYYEEEERQRGNFPDRFSGHQFPNYSSELNVNALLLGDSALYLCASSLRDLNYGYTFGSGTRLTVV.

This rearrangement joins TRBV7-9 to TRBJ2-7; D is ambiguous. Germline V gives CDR1 SEHNR, CDR2 FQNEAQ (reference sequence). This CDR3 comprises 11 residues. The ends were cut back, 2 bases at V and 5 bases at J, with 4 bases in the middle. The CDR3 reads CASSLYDEQYF. CDR3 nucleotides: TGTGCCAGCAGCTTATACGACGAGCAGTACTTC.

This clone ranks as medium-sized. The V and J genes are TRBV25-1 and TRBJ1-3; D remains ambiguous. CDR1 is MGHDK and CDR2 is SYGVNS in the germline V gene. V was trimmed by 7 bases and J by 8 bases, leaving 9 bases between them. The CDR3 extends over 11 amino acids. CDR3 DNA sequence: TGTGCCAGCACGGATTCGGACACCATATATTTT. Translated, it gives CASTDSDTIYF.

The V and J genes are TRBV27 and TRBJ2-5, with TRBD2 as a possible D gene (6 bases). This CDR3 region has 13 residues. V was trimmed by 3 bases and J by 5 bases, leaving 10 bases between them. From germline, CDR1 is MNHEY and CDR2 SMNVEV (reference sequence). Here the CDR3 reads CASSFRGSETQYF. CDR3 in DNA: TGTGCCAGCAGTTTTCGGGGGAGCGAGACCCAGTACTTC.

The V gene is TRBV4-1, the J gene TRBJ2-3, with TRBD2 identical over 9 bases. With 0 bases clipped from V and 7 bases from J, the junction kept 5 bases outside the gene matches. The CDR3 runs to 15 residues. The germline CDR1 and CDR2 sequences are MGHRA and YSYEKL. CDR3 coding DNA: TGCGCCAGCAGCCAAGATAGCGGGGGTGGAAATACGCAGTATTTT. It yields the protein CASSQDSGGGNTQYF.

This chain connects TRBV4-1 to TRBJ1-1, with no clear D. CDR1 is MGHRA and CDR2 is YSYEKL in the germline V gene. Between the trimmed V and J ends, which lost 5 bases and 3 bases, there was a span of 13 bases. The CDR3 runs 14 residues. Here the CDR3 DNA reads TGCGCCAGCAGCGTCACACGAAGGGACACTGAAGCTTTCTTT. The encoded protein is CASSVTRRDTEAFF.

The chain combines TRBV1 with TRBJ1-3. TRBV1 is termed a pseudogene. The CDR3 length is 15 residues. The CDR3 region has the DNA TGCACCAGCAGCCATCCGGAGAGCTCTGGAAACACCATATATTTT. Amino acids: CTSSHPESSGNTIYF.

The chain combines TRBV6-6 with TRBJ2-7; TRBD1 might be the D (6 bases). Deletions cut 8 bases from V and 1 base from J, with 9 bases between. Germline values: CDR1 MNHNY, CDR2 SVGAGI (reference sequence). The CDR3 spans 12 residues. The CDR3 region is CASLDRSYEQYF. The CDR3 nucleotides are TGTGCCAGCCTAGACAGGTCCTACGAGCAGTACTTC.

This chain's CDR3 is CASSQGRTGAYEQYF. The CDR3 DNA is TGTGCCAGCAGCCAGGGACGGACAGGGGCCTACGAGCAGTACTTC. The chain uses TRBV7-8 and TRBJ2-7; 9 bases agree with TRBD1. Germline lookup yields CDR1 SGHVS and CDR2 FQNEAQ. The CDR3 totals 15 residues. The J segment lost 2 bases and the V segment lost 5 bases, leaving 7 bases of the junction unmatched.

The chain links TRBV2 to TRBJ2-1; TRBD2 matches at 12 bases. The V segment lost 7 bases and the J segment 4 bases; nucleotides outside the gene matches: 5. This CDR3 is built from 15 residues. Germline values: CDR1 SNHLY, CDR2 FYNNEI. The CDR3 protein is CASTPLAGGYNEQFF. CDR3 in DNA: TGTGCCAGCACTCCCCTAGCGGGGGGGTACAATGAGCAGTTCTTC.

The chain has TRBV7-2 and TRBJ2-1; tentatively, D is TRBD2 (6 bases). Germline V lookup: CDR1 SGHTA, CDR2 FQGNSA. The CDR3 length is 13 residues. V lost 6 bases and J 4 bases, leaving 10 bases between the germline ends. The chain's CDR3 is CASRRGPYNEQFF. The CDR3 DNA reads TGTGCCAGCAGGCGGGGTCCATACAATGAGCAGTTCTTC.

The chain couples TRBV9 to TRBJ1-2; D unclear. The CDR3 is 15 residues long. Trimming took 1 base from V and 1 from J, leaving 11 bases between them. From germline, CDR1 is SGDLS and CDR2 YYNGEE. Here the CDR3 DNA reads TGTGCCAGCAGCGTAAGCCCGCAGGTTAACTATGGCTACACCTTC. Protein product: CASSVSPQVNYGYTF.

V and J are TRBV7-2 and TRBJ2-1; a possible D gene is TRBD1 (6 bases). V dropped 4 bases and J dropped 8 bases, with 12 bases sitting between them. This CDR3 has 13 amino acids. Germline assignment: CDR1 SGHTA and CDR2 FQGNSA. The CDR3 is CASSSGRGDEQFF. In nucleotides, the CDR3 is TGTGCCAGCAGCTCTGGCAGGGGTGATGAGCAGTTCTTC.

This chain uses TRBV6-5 with TRBJ1-5; TRBD1 might be the D (5 bases). Trimming shortened V by 11 bases and J by 2 bases, and 10 bases separated the two germline ends. CDR1 and CDR2 (germline): MNHEY, SVGAGI. The CDR3 length is 12 residues. The CDR3 sequence: CASGSGNQPQHF. CDR3 DNA sequence: TGTGCCTCAGGGTCGGGCAATCAGCCCCAGCATTTT.

The V and J genes are TRBV2 and TRBJ1-4; 9 nucleotides match TRBD1. The trim removed 7 bases at V and 2 bases at J, leaving 2 bases unmatched. The V gene's germline CDR1 is SNHLY and CDR2 FYNNEI. This CDR3 contains 14 residues. The DNA for the CDR3 is TGTGCCAGCACGACAGGGGGGACTAATGAAAAACTGTTTTTT. Amino acid sequence: CASTTGGTNEKLFF.

The chain has TRBV2 and TRBJ2-7; 8 bases are shared with TRBD1. CDR3 length: 15 residues. Germline lookup yields CDR1 SNHLY and CDR2 FYNNEI. The V and J ends lost 4 bases and 5 bases, in that order; junction bases with no gene match: 10. CDR3 residues: CASSGRAGGYNEQYF. In DNA, the CDR3 is TGTGCCAGCAGTGGGAGGGCAGGGGGCTACAACGAGCAGTACTTC.

This rearrangement joins TRBV2 to TRBJ1-6, with D unclear. V shed 3 bases and J shed 9 bases, with 12 bases lying between them. This CDR3 contains 14 residues. The germline CDR1 and CDR2 sequences are SNHLY and FYNNEI. CDR3 DNA sequence: TGTGCCAGCAGTGACACCTTAGGAGGTTCACCCCTCCACTTT. Translation gives CASSDTLGGSPLHF.

This clone was found once. The chain links TRBV5-6 to TRBJ2-2; no clear D gene. The V gene lost 1 base and the J gene lost 7 bases, with 8 bases spanning the gap. The CDR3 extends over 13 amino acids. From germline, CDR1 is SGHDT and CDR2 YYEEEE. CDR3 DNA: TGTGCCAGCAGCTTGTTAGTGGGCGGGGAGCTGTTTTTT. Its protein is CASSLLVGGELFF.

The chain employs TRBV14 and TRBJ1-5; D uncertain. Germline V gene lookup returns CDR1 SGHDN and CDR2 FVKESK. Trimming left V 1 base short and J 5 bases short, with 6 bases between. The CDR3 runs 13 residues. The CDR3 DNA is TGTGCCAGCAGCCAAGGACGAGATCAGCCCCAGCATTTT. Amino acid sequence: CASSQGRDQPQHF.